Listed here are 4 T cell receptor beta chains from one sample, sequenced in a study of blood T cell repertoires in COVID-19 (dated by TCRdb to 2018 to 2020). Libraries came from the immunoSEQ multiplex PCR assay. Drawn from immuneACCESS, this table holds only the in-frame rearrangements with V and J called that TCRdb kept. Clones are partly lost; checked studies trace under half to an unresolved V gene and leave the rest unexplained. The sample data list approximately 94,000 clones, and more than 65% of these were observed just once. The biggest ten clones account for approximately 25% of the sample. The sequenced material came from peripheral blood. These receptors were collected from a man aged 55 to 70 with acute or convalescent COVID-19.

J is TRBJ2-3 and V is TRBV21-1; no check of the table's D call, TRBD2, against the DNA was made. TRBV21-1 is assigned pseudogene status. CDR3 length: 20 residues. CDR3 in DNA: TGTGCCAGCAGCAAATTACTAGCGGGGGGCTCCTCCCCTAGCACAGATACGCAGTATTTT. Its protein product is CASSKLLAGGSSPSTDTQYF.

The chain carries TRBV18 and TRBJ1-6; D not resolved. CDR1 KGHSH and CDR2 LQKENI come from the germline V gene. The CDR3 has 17 residues. V lost 2 bases, J lost 0 bases, and 11 bases lay in between. In DNA form, the CDR3 reads TGTGCCAGCTCACCAAAAGGCGGATTCTCCTATAATTCACCCCTCCACTTT. Translation gives CASSPKGGFSYNSPLHF.

This chain links TRBV6-6 with TRBJ1-2, with D possibly TRBD1 on 5 matching bases. The CDR3 is 15 amino acids. CDR1 MNHNY and CDR2 SVGAGI come from the germline V gene (reference sequence). The V end was cut by 2 bases, the J end by 3 bases, with 13 bases between. The CDR3 protein is CASSYRGGADYGYTF. CDR3 nucleotide sequence: TGTGCCAGCAGTTACAGGGGCGGGGCTGACTATGGCTACACCTTC.

The CDR3 region is CSVKTGVREKLFF. The CDR3 DNA sequence: TGCAGCGTTAAGACAGGGGTGCGTGAAAAACTGTTTTTT. The chain combines TRBV29-1 with TRBJ1-4; TRBD1 matches at 8 bases. With 5 bases clipped from V and 7 bases from J, the junction kept 6 bases outside the gene matches. The CDR3 spans 13 residues. Germline loops: CDR1 SQVTM, CDR2 ANQGSEA.